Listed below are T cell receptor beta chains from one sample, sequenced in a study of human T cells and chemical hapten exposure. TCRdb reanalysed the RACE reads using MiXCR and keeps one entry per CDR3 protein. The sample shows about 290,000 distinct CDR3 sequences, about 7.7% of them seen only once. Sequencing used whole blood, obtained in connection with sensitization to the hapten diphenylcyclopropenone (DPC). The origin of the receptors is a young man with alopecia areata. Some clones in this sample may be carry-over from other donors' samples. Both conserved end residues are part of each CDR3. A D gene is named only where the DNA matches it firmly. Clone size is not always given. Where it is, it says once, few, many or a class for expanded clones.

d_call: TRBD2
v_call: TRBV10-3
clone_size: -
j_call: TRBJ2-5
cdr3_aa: CATQLAGEETQYF
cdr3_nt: TGTGCCACTCAACTAGCGGGAGAAGAGACCCAGTACTTC

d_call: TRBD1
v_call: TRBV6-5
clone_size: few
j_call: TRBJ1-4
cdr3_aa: CASSYTFDRGLFNEKLFF
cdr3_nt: TGTGCCAGCAGTTACACCTTCGACAGGGGGCTTTTTAATGAAAAACTGTTTTTT

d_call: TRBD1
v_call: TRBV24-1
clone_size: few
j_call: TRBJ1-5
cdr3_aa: CATRGQGDQPQHF
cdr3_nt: TGTGCCACCAGGGGACAGGGTGATCAGCCCCAGCATTTT

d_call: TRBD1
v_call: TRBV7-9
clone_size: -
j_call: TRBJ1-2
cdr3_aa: CASSSSRMTGGNYGYTF
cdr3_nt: TGTGCCAGCAGCTCCTCAAGGATGACAGGGGGCAACTATGGCTACACCTTC

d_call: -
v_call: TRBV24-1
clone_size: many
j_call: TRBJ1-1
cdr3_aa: CATSSSGASNTEAFF
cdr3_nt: TGTGCCACCAGCTCCTCCGGGGCTTCGAACACTGAAGCTTTCTTT

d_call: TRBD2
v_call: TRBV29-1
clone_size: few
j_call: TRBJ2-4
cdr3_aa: CSVEGTSGEKNIQYF
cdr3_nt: TGCAGCGTTGAGGGAACTAGCGGGGAGAAAAACATTCAGTACTTC

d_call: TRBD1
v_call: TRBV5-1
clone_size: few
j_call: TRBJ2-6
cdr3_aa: CASSLLGTGVSGANVLTF
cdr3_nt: TGCGCCAGCAGCTTGTTGGGGACAGGGGTATCTGGGGCCAACGTCCTGACTTTC

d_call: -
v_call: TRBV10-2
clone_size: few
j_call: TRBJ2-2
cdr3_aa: CASRLGVTGELFF
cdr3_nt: TGCGCCAGCAGATTAGGGGTGACCGGGGAGCTGTTTTTT

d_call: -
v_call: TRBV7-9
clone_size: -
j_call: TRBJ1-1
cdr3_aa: CASRRVANTEAFF
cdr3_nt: TGTGCCAGTCGGAGGGTAGCGAACACTGAAGCTTTCTTT

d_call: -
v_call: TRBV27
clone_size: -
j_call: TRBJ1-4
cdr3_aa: CASSPQPPLAGRNEKLFF
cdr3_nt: TGTGCCAGCAGCCCCCAACCACCCCTGGCAGGGAGGAATGAAAAACTGTTTTTT

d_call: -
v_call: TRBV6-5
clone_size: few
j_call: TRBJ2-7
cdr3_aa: CASSSGHLYEQYF
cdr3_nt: TGTGCCAGCAGTTCCGGACACCTCTACGAGCAGTACTTC

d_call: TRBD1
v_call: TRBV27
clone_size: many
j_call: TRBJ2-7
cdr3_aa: CASRSESGTGDGEQYF
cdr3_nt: TGTGCCAGTCGGTCGGAGTCCGGGACAGGAGACGGCGAGCAGTACTTC

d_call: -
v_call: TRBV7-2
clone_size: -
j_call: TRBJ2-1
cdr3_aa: CASSLTGGLANEQFF
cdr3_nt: TGTGCCAGCAGCTTAACCGGCGGTTTGGCCAATGAGCAGTTCTTC

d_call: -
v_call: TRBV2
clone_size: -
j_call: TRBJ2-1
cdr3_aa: CASSESASEDEQFF
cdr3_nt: TGTGCCAGCAGTGAATCGGCTAGCGAGGATGAGCAGTTCTTC